This TCR beta chain stems from a study of Ad26.COV2.S vaccination and SARS-CoV-2 variants. The CDR3 covers 13 residues. V lost 0 bases, J lost 1 base, and 6 bases lay in between. CDR1 and CDR2 (germline): GTSNPN, SVGIG (reference sequence). TCRdb keeps only in-frame clones here, not all; method: immunoSEQ multiplex PCR. This sample has 180,000 or so clones, with roughly 89% found just once. Sequences were derived from peripheral blood, sampled after recovery from COVID-19. The J gene is TRBJ1-1, the V gene TRBV30; D unresolved. The sequence was obtained from a human donor who had recovered from COVID-19. The CDR3 region is CAWSVRQNTEAFF. The CDR3 region has the DNA TGTGCCTGGAGTGTCCGACAGAACACTGAAGCTTTCTTT.